A selection of T cell receptor beta chains follows, all from one sample in a study of cytomegalovirus exposure and HLA in healthy donors. The protocol was immunoSEQ multiplex PCR, while the TCRdb copy is restricted to in-frame clones and leaves out a portion. The sample yields 150,000 to 180,000 clones, over 70% seen once. Sequences were obtained from PBMCs. These receptors were taken from a young man in good health and CMV-seropositive. The CDR3 runs from the conserved cysteine through the conserved F or W. A D gene is named only where the DNA matches it firmly. Expanded clones get a size class; other rows say once, few or many, or leave the size out.

clone size | J gene | V gene | D gene | CDR3 DNA | CDR3 protein
NA | TRBJ2-1 | TRBV10-3 | TRBD1 | TGTGCCATCAGTGGGACAGGGAACTACAATGAGCAGTTCTTC | CAISGTGNYNEQFF
NA | TRBJ2-1 | TRBV7-3 | NA | TGTGCCAGCAGTGCGGGCGGTTACAATGAGCAGTTCTTC | CASSAGGYNEQFF
NA | TRBJ1-2 | TRBV5-4 | TRBD1 | TGTGCCAGCAGCCTGGACAGGGACAGCGGCTACACCTTC | CASSLDRDSGYTF
NA | TRBJ1-4 | TRBV11-2 | NA | TGTGCCAGCAGCCGACCCGCCTGGGCCGCAACTAATGAAAAACTGTTTTTT | CASSRPAWAATNEKLFF
NA | TRBJ1-2 | TRBV18 | NA | TGTGCCAGCTCACTTTCGCCCAGCCCAGGGTATCGTGGCTACACCTTC | CASSLSPSPGYRGYTF
once | TRBJ2-4 | TRBV28 | TRBD2 | TGTGCCAGCAGTTTTGCCCAGGGAGGGGACCGAAACATTCAGTACTTC | CASSFAQGGDRNIQYF
once | TRBJ2-7 | TRBV4-1 | TRBD1 | TGCGCCAGCAGCCCGACAGGGACGGACAAATACGAGCAGTACTTC | CASSPTGTDKYEQYF
few | TRBJ1-3 | TRBV5-1 | TRBD1 | TGCGCCAGCAGCTTGAATGGACAGGGCTCTGGAAACACCATATATTTT | CASSLNGQGSGNTIYF
once | TRBJ1-4 | TRBV11-2 | TRBD1 | TGTGCCAGCAGCGAGGGGGGACAGGGAAGTGAAAAACTGTTTTTT | CASSEGGQGSEKLFF
NA | TRBJ2-3 | TRBV5-1 | TRBD2 | TGCGCCAGCAGCCTCCAGGCGGGAGGCACAGATACGCAGTATTTT | CASSLQAGGTDTQYF
NA | TRBJ2-7 | TRBV4-2 | TRBD2 | TGTGCCAGCAGCAGGACTAGCGGGACTAACTTAGACTCCTACGAGCAGTACTTC | CASSRTSGTNLDSYEQYF
NA | TRBJ2-7 | TRBV7-2 | NA | TGTGCCAGCAGCCCAGATATCACAGGTGGAAACGAGCAGTACTTC | CASSPDITGGNEQYF
NA | TRBJ2-1 | TRBV5-4 | NA | TGTGCCAGCAGCGATAATAGGGGATTCGAGCAGTTCTTC | CASSDNRGFEQFF
NA | TRBJ1-5 | TRBV19 | NA | TGTGCCAGCACGTATACGTGGGGGGGCAATCAGCCCCAGCATTTT | CASTYTWGGNQPQHF
NA | TRBJ1-2 | TRBV6-5 | NA | TGTGCCACACTCACGCGGGCCGATAACTATGGCTACACCTTC | CATLTRADNYGYTF
NA | TRBJ2-6 | TRBV7-9 | TRBD1 | TGTGCCAGCAGCTTAGCGGGACAGGGGGCGGTCGGGGCCAACGTCCTGACTTTC | CASSLAGQGAVGANVLTF
NA | TRBJ2-2 | TRBV5-1 | NA | TGCGCCAGCAGCTTGGATCTCCAGCGACTAAGGGTGGGCGGGGAGCTGTTTTTT | CASSLDLQRLRVGGELFF
few | TRBJ2-5 | TRBV28 | NA | TGTGCCAGCAGCTCGTATACTCGAGAGACCCAGTACTTC | CASSSYTRETQYF
NA | TRBJ2-2 | TRBV4-2 | TRBD1 | TGTGCCAGCAGCTCGGGACAGGGTGACACCGGGGAGCTGTTTTTT | CASSSGQGDTGELFF
NA | TRBJ1-5 | TRBV9 | TRBD1 | TGTGCCAGCAGCGTATCAGGGGGCCCAAATCAGCCCCAGCATTTT | CASSVSGGPNQPQHF
NA | TRBJ2-2 | TRBV5-1 | TRBD1 | TGCGCCAGCAGCTTGGGGTTGGACAGGGGAGCCGGGGAGCTGTTTTTT | CASSLGLDRGAGELFF
NA | TRBJ2-4 | TRBV11-1 | NA | TGTGCCAGCAGCCTCGGACAGAAAGGTGGCAAAAACATTCAGTACTTC | CASSLGQKGGKNIQYF
NA | TRBJ1-1 | TRBV20-1 | TRBD1 | TGCAGTGCTCGAGGGACAGAAGAAGCTTTCTTT | CSARGTEEAFF
NA | TRBJ2-1 | TRBV13 | NA | TGTGCCAGCAGCTTAGGGGCAGGGGCCTACAATGAGCAGTTCTTC | CASSLGAGAYNEQFF
few | TRBJ2-1 | TRBV5-1 | NA | TGCGCCAGCAGCTTGGACGCGGGATCCCACAATGAGCAGTTCTTC | CASSLDAGSHNEQFF
NA | TRBJ2-5 | TRBV7-3 | TRBD1 | TGTGCCAGCAGCTGGACAGGGGGAGAGACCCAGTACTTC | CASSWTGGETQYF
NA | TRBJ2-7 | TRBV7-2 | TRBD2 | TGTGCCAGCAGCCGGGGGGGGACTTATACCTACGAGCAGTACTTC | CASSRGGTYTYEQYF
few | TRBJ2-5 | TRBV11-2 | TRBD1 | TGTGCCAGCAGCTTAGATCGGTATAGCGGACAGGGTAAAGAGACCCAGTACTTC | CASSLDRYSGQGKETQYF
NA | TRBJ1-5 | TRBV4-2 | TRBD1 | TGTGCCAGCAGCCAAGAGACAGGGTCAGGAAATCAGCCCCAGCATTTT | CASSQETGSGNQPQHF
NA | TRBJ2-3 | TRBV30 | NA | TGTGCCTGGAGTAGGGGGTCCTCCACAGATACGCAGTATTTT | CAWSRGSSTDTQYF
NA | TRBJ1-1 | TRBV25-1 | NA | TGTGCCAGCAGCAGGGTCATGGGCACTGAAGCTTTCTTT | CASSRVMGTEAFF
NA | TRBJ2-3 | TRBV14 | TRBD2 | TGTGCCAGCAGCCAGGGACTAGCGGGAAGCACAGATACGCAGTATTTT | CASSQGLAGSTDTQYF
NA | TRBJ1-6 | TRBV30 | NA | TGTGCCTGGAGTGTACTACGGAATAATTCACCCCTCCACTTT | CAWSVLRNNSPLHF
NA | TRBJ1-5 | TRBV19 | TRBD1 | TGTGCCAGTGGGGACAGGGAGCCTCAGCCCCAGCATTTT | CASGDREPQPQHF
NA | TRBJ2-7 | TRBV7-9 | NA | TGTGCCAGCAGCCCCCCCCAAGGAGTCGGATCCTACGAGCAGTACTTC | CASSPPQGVGSYEQYF
once | TRBJ1-2 | TRBV5-1 | NA | TGCGCCAGCAGCTCCGATCCACAGAGCAGCTATGGCTACACCTTC | CASSSDPQSSYGYTF
once | TRBJ2-5 | TRBV5-5 | NA | TGTGCCAGCAGCTTGAGTTCAGTCCAAGAGACCCAGTACTTC | CASSLSSVQETQYF
NA | TRBJ2-1 | TRBV27 | TRBD2 | TGTGCCAGCAGGCTAGCGGGAGGGGGCAATGAGCAGTTCTTC | CASRLAGGGNEQFF
NA | TRBJ2-3 | TRBV5-4 | TRBD2 | TGTGCCAACAGCTCCGAGCCGGGAGGGCCCCCAGATACGCAGTATTTT | CANSSEPGGPPDTQYF
NA | TRBJ2-7 | TRBV10-3 | TRBD2 | TGTGCCATCAGTGGAGTTTCTAGCGGGGTTAGCTCTTACGAGCAGTACTTC | CAISGVSSGVSSYEQYF
NA | TRBJ1-1 | TRBV5-1 | NA | TGCGCCAGCAGCTTGGATGGTCGGGCTGAAGCTTTCTTT | CASSLDGRAEAFF
once | TRBJ2-2 | TRBV7-9 | TRBD2 | TGTGCCAGCAGCCTCCAACTAGCGGACACCGGGGAGCTGTTTTTT | CASSLQLADTGELFF
NA | TRBJ2-1 | TRBV7-9 | TRBD2 | TGTGCCAGCAGCTTCCCTCTGAAAAGCGGGAGTAGTGAGCAGTTCTTC | CASSFPLKSGSSEQFF
few | TRBJ1-3 | TRBV6-1 | NA | TGTGCCAGTAGAGGGACGGGAGCCTCTGGAAACACCATATATTTT | CASRGTGASGNTIYF
NA | TRBJ2-3 | TRBV15 | NA | TGTGCCACCAGCAGAGATTTGCTAGCGAGCACAGATACGCAGTATTTT | CATSRDLLASTDTQYF
NA | TRBJ2-7 | TRBV7-3 | NA | TGTGCCAGCAGCTACCCCCCTCAAGGTGCGGACTCCTACGAGCAGTACTTC | CASSYPPQGADSYEQYF
NA | TRBJ1-2 | TRBV5-1 | NA | TGCGCCAGCAGCTTGGTTCCGGGTAGCTATGGCTACACCTTC | CASSLVPGSYGYTF
NA | TRBJ2-5 | TRBV5-1 | TRBD2 | TGCGCCAGCAGCTTCGGGACTAGCGGGAGACGAGAGACCCAGTACTTC | CASSFGTSGRRETQYF
NA | TRBJ2-7 | TRBV7-2 | TRBD1 | TGTGCCAGCAGCTTAGTGGACAGGGTAACCTACGAGCAGTACTTC | CASSLVDRVTYEQYF
NA | TRBJ2-7 | TRBV15 | NA | TGTGCCACCAGCAGAGATTTCGGGGGGCCCTACGAGCAGTACTTC | CATSRDFGGPYEQYF
NA | TRBJ2-7 | TRBV25-1 | TRBD2 | TGTGCCAGCAGTGAACGGTGGGGGAGGGGAGAGCAGTACTTC | CASSERWGRGEQYF
NA | TRBJ2-7 | TRBV7-9 | NA | TGTGCCAGCAGCTTAGTCGTAGGACAGACCTCCTACGAGCAGTACTTC | CASSLVVGQTSYEQYF
NA | TRBJ2-7 | TRBV7-6 | TRBD1 | TGTGCCAGCAGCTTAGCGGGACAGGGGTATTACGAGCAGTACTTC | CASSLAGQGYYEQYF
NA | TRBJ2-1 | TRBV11-2 | TRBD2 | TGTGCCAGCAGCTGGAACAGATCTAGCGGGAGGGCCCGTCAGTTCTTC | CASSWNRSSGRARQFF